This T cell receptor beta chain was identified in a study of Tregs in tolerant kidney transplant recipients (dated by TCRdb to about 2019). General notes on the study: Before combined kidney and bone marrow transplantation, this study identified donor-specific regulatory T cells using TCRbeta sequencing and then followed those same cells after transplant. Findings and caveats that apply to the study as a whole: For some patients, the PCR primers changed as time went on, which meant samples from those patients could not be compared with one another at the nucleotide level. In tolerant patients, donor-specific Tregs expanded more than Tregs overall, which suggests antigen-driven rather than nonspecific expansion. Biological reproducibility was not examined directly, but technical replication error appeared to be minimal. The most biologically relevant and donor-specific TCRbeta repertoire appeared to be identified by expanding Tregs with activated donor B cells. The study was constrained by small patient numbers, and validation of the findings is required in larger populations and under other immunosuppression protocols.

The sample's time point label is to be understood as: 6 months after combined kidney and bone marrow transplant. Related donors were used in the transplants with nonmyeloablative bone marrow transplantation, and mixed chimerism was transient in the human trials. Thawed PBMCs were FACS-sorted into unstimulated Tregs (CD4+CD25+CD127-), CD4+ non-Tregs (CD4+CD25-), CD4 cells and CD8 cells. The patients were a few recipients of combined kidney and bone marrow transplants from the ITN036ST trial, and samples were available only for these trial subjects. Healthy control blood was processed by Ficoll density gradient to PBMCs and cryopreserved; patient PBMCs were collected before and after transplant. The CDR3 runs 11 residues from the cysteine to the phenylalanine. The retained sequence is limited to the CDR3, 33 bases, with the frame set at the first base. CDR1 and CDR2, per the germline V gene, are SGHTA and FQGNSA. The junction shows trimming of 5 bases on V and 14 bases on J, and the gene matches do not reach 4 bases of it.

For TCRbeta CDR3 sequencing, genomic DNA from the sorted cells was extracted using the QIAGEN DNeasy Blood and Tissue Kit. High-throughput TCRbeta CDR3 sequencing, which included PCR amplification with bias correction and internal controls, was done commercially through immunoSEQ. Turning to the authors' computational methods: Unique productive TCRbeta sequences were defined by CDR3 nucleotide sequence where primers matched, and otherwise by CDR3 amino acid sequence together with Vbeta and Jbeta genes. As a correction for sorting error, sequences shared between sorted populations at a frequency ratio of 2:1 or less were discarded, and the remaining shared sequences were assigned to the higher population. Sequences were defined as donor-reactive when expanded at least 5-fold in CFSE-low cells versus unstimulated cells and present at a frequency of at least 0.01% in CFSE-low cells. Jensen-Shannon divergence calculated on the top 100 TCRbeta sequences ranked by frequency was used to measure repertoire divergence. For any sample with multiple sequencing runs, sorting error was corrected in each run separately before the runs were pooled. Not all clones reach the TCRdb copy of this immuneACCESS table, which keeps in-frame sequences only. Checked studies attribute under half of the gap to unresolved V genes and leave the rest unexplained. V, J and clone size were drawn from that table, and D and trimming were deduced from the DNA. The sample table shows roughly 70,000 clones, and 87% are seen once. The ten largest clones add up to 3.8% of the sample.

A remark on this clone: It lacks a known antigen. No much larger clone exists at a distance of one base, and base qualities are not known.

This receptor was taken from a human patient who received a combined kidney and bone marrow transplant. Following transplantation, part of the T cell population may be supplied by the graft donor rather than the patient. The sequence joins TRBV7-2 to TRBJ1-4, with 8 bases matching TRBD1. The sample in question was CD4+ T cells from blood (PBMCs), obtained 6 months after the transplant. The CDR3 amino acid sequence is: CASSTGGRLFF. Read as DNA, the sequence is TGTGCCAGCAGCACAGGGGGTAGGCTGTTTTTT.